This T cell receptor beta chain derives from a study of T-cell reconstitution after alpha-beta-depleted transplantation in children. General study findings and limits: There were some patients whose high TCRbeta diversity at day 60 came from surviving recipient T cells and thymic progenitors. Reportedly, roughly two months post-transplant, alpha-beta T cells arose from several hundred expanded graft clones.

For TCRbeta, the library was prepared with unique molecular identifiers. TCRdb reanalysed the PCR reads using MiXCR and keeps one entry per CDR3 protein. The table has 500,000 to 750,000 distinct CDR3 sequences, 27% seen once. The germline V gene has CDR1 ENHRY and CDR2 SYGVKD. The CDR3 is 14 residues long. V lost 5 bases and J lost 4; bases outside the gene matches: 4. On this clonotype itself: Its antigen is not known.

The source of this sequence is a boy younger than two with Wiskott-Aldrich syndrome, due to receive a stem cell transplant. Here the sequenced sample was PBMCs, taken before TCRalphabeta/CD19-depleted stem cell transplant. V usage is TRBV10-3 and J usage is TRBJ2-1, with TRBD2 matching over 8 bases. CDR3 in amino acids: CAISRAGAYNEQFF. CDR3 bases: TGTGCCATCAGTCGAGCGGGAGCGTACAATGAGCAGTTCTTC.